One and the same sample provided the 9 T cell receptor beta chains below, sequenced in a study of blood T cells in healthy people across ages. Through a sample-barcoded 5' primer and a J-beta primer mix, a second PCR was run for roughly 7 to 12 cycles. MiXCR, applied by TCRdb to the 5' RACE reads, yields one record per CDR3 protein. The sample yields around 780,000 distinct CDR3 sequences, 56% seen once. The sample comprised blood. The receptors stem from a man aged 40-55 years in good health.

J is TRBJ2-6 and V is TRBV7-9, with 7 bases fitting TRBD1. Germline V gene data show CDR1 as SEHNR and CDR2 as FQNEAQ (reference sequence). The CDR3 has 18 amino acids. V shed 10 bases, J shed 0 bases, and the junction held 15 bases outside the gene matches. The chain's CDR3 is CANGRGDRELSGANVLTF. The CDR3 bases are TGTGCCAACGGTCGTGGCGACAGGGAGCTCTCTGGGGCCAACGTCCTGACTTTC.

V is TRBV20-1 and J is TRBJ2-1; 7 bases line up with TRBD1. The CDR3 runs 17 residues. Germline assignment: CDR1 DFQATT and CDR2 SNEGSKA (reference sequence). J was trimmed by 4 bases and V by 5 bases; bases with no gene match: 17. The CDR3 sequence: CSAFDRARFVRYNEQFF. CDR3 in DNA: TGCAGTGCTTTCGACAGGGCGAGGTTCGTGCGGTACAATGAGCAGTTCTTC.

The gene calls are TRBV2 and TRBJ1-2, with 7 bases that match TRBD1. The V gene's germline CDR1 is SNHLY and CDR2 FYNNEI. The length of the CDR3 is 15 residues. V lost 6 bases to trimming and J lost 5 bases; unmatched junction nucleotides: 12. The CDR3: CASSGLQGPRYGYTF. CDR3 sequence (DNA): TGTGCCAGCAGCGGCCTACAGGGGCCCAGGTATGGCTACACCTTC.

Many counts were recorded for this clonotype. The chain links TRBV7-3 to TRBJ1-1; D remains ambiguous. The CDR3 has 13 residues. Germline V gene sequence: CDR1 SGHTA, CDR2 FQGTGA. Trimming cost V 5 bases and J 0 bases, with 7 bases left between them. The CDR3 spells CASSLSLNTEAFF. CDR3 bases: TGTGCCAGCAGCCTCTCCCTGAACACTGAAGCTTTCTTT.

This clonotype was seen many times. The rearrangement joins TRBV7-2 to TRBJ2-1, with D perhaps matching TRBD1 or TRBD2 (6 bases each). The germline V and J ends were trimmed by 5 bases and 7 bases, with 21 bases remaining between them. CDR3 length: 16 residues. CDR1 and CDR2 (germline): SGHTA, FQGNSA. CDR3 DNA: TGTGCCAGCAGCGATAGGGGGGCTAGCGTGCGAAATGAGCAGTTCTTC. It codes for CASSDRGASVRNEQFF.

Remarks on this clonotype: A much bigger clone sits one base away, suggesting this may be a read error. The DNA of the CDR3 is TGTGCCAGCAGCCAGGACCATCATTTAACCGCCGAGCAGTACTTC. It codes for CASSQDHHLTAEQYF. This chain links TRBV4-2 with TRBJ2-4; no firm D call. The J call may be wrong; the DNA end is better matched by TRBJ2-7. The CDR3 loop spans 15 amino acids. CDR1 LGHNA and CDR2 YNFKEQ come from the germline V gene.

The CDR3 nucleotides read TGTGCCAGCAGCTCCCCATCTGTAGATCGGAGGCCCCCAGATACGCAGTATTTT. Translated: CASSSPSVDRRPPDTQYF. The chain couples TRBV7-2 to TRBJ2-3; D might be TRBD2 (5 bases). V lost 4 bases and J lost 4, with 24 bases in between. Germline lookup yields CDR1 SGHTA and CDR2 FQGNSA. The length of the CDR3 is 18 residues.

This clonotype was found many times. The chain employs TRBV7-2 and TRBJ2-7; D tentatively fits TRBD1 or TRBD2 (5 bases each). Germline loops: CDR1 SGHTA, CDR2 FQGNSA. CDR3 length: 16 residues. Trimming removed 7 bases at V and 0 bases at J, with 19 bases between. Here the CDR3 reads CASTKGAQGTSYEQYF. CDR3 DNA: TGTGCCAGCACCAAGGGAGCCCAGGGAACCTCCTACGAGCAGTACTTC.

The V and J genes are TRBV11-3 and TRBJ2-4, with D maybe TRBD2 (6 bases). From germline, CDR1 is SGHNT and CDR2 YENEEA. The CDR3 spans 15 residues. Trimming removed 4 bases from V and 3 bases from J, with 13 bases in between. The CDR3 DNA reads TGTGCCAGCAGCTCCCGACTAGACAGCAAAAACATTCAGTACTTC. This translates into CASSSRLDSKNIQYF.